This TCR beta chain is drawn from a study of OX40 agonist ivuxolimab in advanced cancers. CDR1 and CDR2 from the germline V gene are MDHEN and SYDVKM. This CDR3 region has 14 residues. V trimming: 2 bases; J trimming: 6 bases; junction bases outside the gene matches: 3. Sequencing used immunoSEQ multiplex PCR; TCRdb keeps in-frame clones, though not all of them. The top ten clones hold 20% of a sample with 40,000 to 60,000 clones, roughly 85% of them seen once. The sequencing used CD4+ or CD8+ T cells sorted from blood, collected in a trial of the OX40 agonist ivuxolimab. The TCR comes from an adult with an advanced solid tumor such as melanoma, head and neck, liver or kidney cancer. V is TRBV28 and J is TRBJ2-3, with 9 bases matching TRBD2. DNA for the CDR3: TGTGCCAGCAGTTTAGCGGGGGGGCATGATACGCAGTATTTT. Protein product: CASSLAGGHDTQYF.